This passage covers 12 T cell receptor beta chains from one sample sequenced in a study of T cell clonality in common variable immunodeficiency. Study findings and constraints: Common variable immunodeficiency TCR beta sequences reportedly had fewer deletions and N-nucleotide insertions.

The table came from immunoSEQ multiplex PCR; TCRdb's copy has only in-frame clones and leaves some out. The sample was found to contain 15,000 to 20,000 clones, and every one recurs. These receptors have no identified antigens. Sequencing was performed on peripheral blood mononuclear cells. The source is a human donor with common variable immunodeficiency.

Worth noting for this clone: Coverage ceases 3 residues before the CDR3 finishes, and the germline J gene fills in the end. The gene calls are TRBV5-1 and TRBJ1-2; 8 nucleotides match TRBD1. The germline V gene has CDR1 SGHRS and CDR2 YFSETQ. CDR3 length: 16 amino acids. Trimming removed 3 bases from V and 4 bases from J; junction bases left unmatched: 11. This CDR3 reads CASSSVTGGRGYGYTF. CDR3 DNA (partial): TGCGCCAGCAGCTCCGTTACAGGGGGTCGGGGCTATGGC.

This clone was detected only a few times. This CDR3 reads CASSFTGQGIHEQYF. The sequenced part of the CDR3 DNA is TGTGCCAGCAGCTTTACGGGACAGGGGATACACGAG. This chain uses TRBV7-2 with TRBJ2-7; the match to TRBD1 covers 10 bases. The read falls 3 residues short of the CDR3 end, and the missing part is taken from the germline J gene. Germline CDR1 reads SGHTA; CDR2 reads FQGNSA. V shed 3 bases, J shed 5 bases, and the junction held 7 bases outside the gene matches. CDR3 length: 15 amino acids. Looking up the rest from reference TRBV7-2 and TRBJ2-7 gives the full variable domain: GAGVSQSPSNKVTEKGKDVELRCDPISGHTALYWYRQSLGQGLEFLIYFQGNSAPDKSGLPSDRFSAERTGGSVSTLTIQRTQQEDSAVYLCASSFTGQGIHEQYFGPGTRLTVT.

This clone was seen a handful of times. The read comes to an end 3 residues before the CDR3 does, leaving the germline J gene to fill in the end. V usage is TRBV5-4 and J usage is TRBJ2-5; 10 bases fit TRBD2. V lost 2 bases to trimming and J lost 5 bases; unmatched junction nucleotides: 6. In germline, CDR1 is SGHNT, CDR2 YYREEE (reference sequence). This CDR3 is 15 amino acids long. Incomplete CDR3 DNA: TGTGCCAGCAGCTTACTAGCGGGGAAAGAGGAGACC. Residues: CASSLLAGKEET. In full, the CDR3 is CASSLLAGKEETQYF.

Details on this clone: The CDR3 end is not reached by the read, which stops 3 residues before it; the germline J gene fills it in. V and J are TRBV7-2 and TRBJ2-3; TRBD2 matches 9 bases. The CDR3 totals 14 residues. Germline loops: CDR1 SGHTA, CDR2 FQGNSA. Losses at the gene ends were 1 base for V and 8 bases for J; bases not matched to a gene: 4. The CDR3 region is CASSLGSGGLTQYF. Incomplete CDR3 DNA: TGTGCCAGCAGCTTAGGTAGCGGGGGCCTTACG.

This clone appeared a few times. The read finishes 3 residues shy of the CDR3 end, and the germline J gene is used to complete it. The chain couples TRBV7-8 to TRBJ1-5; D gene uncertain. Between the trimmed V and J ends, which lost 1 base and 0 bases, there was a span of 4 bases. Germline lookup yields CDR1 SGHVS and CDR2 FQNEAQ. This CDR3 contains 14 residues. This CDR3 reads CASSLEVSNQPQHF. The covered CDR3 bases are TGTGCCAGCAGCTTAGAGGTTAGCAATCAGCCC.

This clone was counted only a few times. The CDR3 end lies 3 residues beyond the end of the read and is filled in from the germline J gene. The rearrangement uses TRBV19 and TRBJ2-7, with TRBD2 matching over 9 bases. J gave up 2 bases and V 2 bases, and 1 base lay outside the gene matches. Germline V CDR1 and CDR2: LNHDA, SQIVND (reference sequence). CDR3 length: 14 residues. CDR3 protein: CASSIIAGAYEQYF. The sequenced CDR3 bases are TGTGCCAGTAGTATAATAGCGGGAGCCTACGAG.

In its sample, this clone was seen a few times. The read ends 3 residues early relative to the CDR3; the germline J gene fills the gap. The chain recombines TRBV6-2 or TRBV6-3 with TRBJ2-5, with D uncertain. The CDR3 is made up of 11 amino acids. Trimming stripped 10 bases from V and 5 bases from J, with 11 bases between. Germline V lookup: CDR1 MNHEY, CDR2 SVGEGT. The CDR3 DNA, read in part, is TGTGCCATCCAAATTCGGGAGACC. It encodes CAIQIRET. The full CDR3 sequence reads CAIQIRETQYF.

By sample fraction, this clone is medium-sized. The read ends 3 residues early relative to the CDR3; the germline J gene fills the gap. The chain joins TRBV18 to TRBJ1-2; 9 bases agree with TRBD1. The CDR3 has 16 residues. The germline V gene has CDR1 KGHSH and CDR2 LQKENI. V lost 3 bases and J lost 3; bases outside the gene matches: 8. The covered CDR3 bases are TGTGCCAGCTCACCCAGGACAGGGGCCCTGTACTATGGC. Its protein product is CASSPRTGALYYG. In full, the CDR3 is CASSPRTGALYYGYTF. The full variable domain, in which reference TRBV18 and TRBJ1-2 provide the parts outside the CDR3, is NAGVMQNPRHLVRRRGQEARLRCSPMKGHSHVYWYRQLPEEGLKFMVYLQKENIIDESGMPKERFSAEFPKEGPSILRIQQVVRGDSAAYFCASSPRTGALYYGYTFGSGTRLTVV.

This clone has more than one count but fewer than ten. At one boundary the junction diverges from the germline segment, which might be a read error. The read stops 3 residues short of the end of the CDR3; the missing end is completed from the germline J gene. This rearrangement joins TRBV7-9 to TRBJ2-7; D unclear. This CDR3 is built from 12 residues. The V gene's germline CDR1 is SEHNR and CDR2 FQNEAQ (reference sequence). The sequenced CDR3 bases are TGTTCCAGCAGCTTAACAGCCTACGAG. It encodes CSSSLTAYE. The whole CDR3 protein reads CSSSLTAYEQYF.

Regarding this clone: The CDR3 end is not reached by the read, which stops 3 residues before it; the germline J gene fills it in. The rearrangement links TRBV19 to TRBJ2-7; D perhaps matches TRBD2 (7 bases). The CDR3 runs 13 residues. Trimming took off 8 bases at V and 6 bases at J, with 17 bases between the two ends. Germline CDR1 is LNHDA and CDR2 is SQIVND (reference sequence). The chain's CDR3 is CASASRGGGEQYF. The CDR3 bases that were read are TGTGCCAGTGCTTCGAGGGGGGGAGGCGAG.

This clone was picked up a small number of times. CDR3: CASSLAAGANTEAFF. The DNA read from the CDR3 is TGTGCCAGCAGCTTAGCGGCAGGGGCCAACACTGAA. The rearrangement joins TRBV7-2 to TRBJ1-1; the D gene is possibly TRBD1 (6 bases). The DNA ends 3 residues before the CDR3 does, and the rest of the CDR3 is filled in from the germline J gene. V lost 0 bases, J lost 2 bases, and 10 bases lay in between. The CDR3 covers 15 residues. Germline values: CDR1 SGHTA, CDR2 FQGNSA. Supplemented by reference TRBV7-2 and TRBJ1-1, the full variable domain reads GAGVSQSPSNKVTEKGKDVELRCDPISGHTALYWYRQSLGQGLEFLIYFQGNSAPDKSGLPSDRFSAERTGGSVSTLTIQRTQQEDSAVYLCASSLAAGANTEAFFGQGTRLTVV.

This clone has a handful of counts. The read halts 3 residues ahead of the CDR3 end, with the missing end drawn from the germline J gene. The genes are TRBV18 and TRBJ2-2; TRBD1 matches at 8 bases. The germline CDR1 and CDR2 sequences are KGHSH and LQKENI. J lost 5 bases, V lost 4 bases, and 6 bases had no gene match. This CDR3 has 15 amino acids. The CDR3 sequence is CASSLPRTGTGELFF. CDR3 bases read: TGTGCCAGCTCACTACCTCGGACAGGGACCGGGGAG.